These T cell receptor beta chains were read from a single sample in a study of Graves' ophthalmopathy and Graves' hyperthyroidism. TCRdb reprocessed the multiplex PCR reads via MiXCR and lists one record per CDR3 protein. The table records approximately 210,000 distinct CDR3 sequences, over 25% of them present only once. Sequencing was carried out using peripheral blood. All receptors come from a man aged 45 to 65 with Graves' ophthalmopathy. Each CDR3 is given with its conserved first and last residue. The order of the fields is clone size, J gene, D gene, V gene, CDR3 protein, CDR3 DNA. D genes are given only for firm matches. Part of the rows lack a size; the others show once, few, many or a class for expanded clones.

NA TRBJ1-1 NA TRBV10-2 CASSESRGLNTEAFF TGCGCCAGCAGTGAGTCGAGGGGGTTGAACACTGAAGCTTTCTTT
many TRBJ2-7 NA TRBV4-1 CASSQDVRPEQYF TGCGCCAGCAGCCAAGATGTCAGGCCCGAGCAGTACTTC
NA TRBJ2-5 NA TRBV12-3/TRBV12-4 CASSPQGVGGETQYF TGTGCCAGCAGCCCACAGGGCGTAGGGGGGGAGACCCAGTACTTC
few TRBJ1-1 NA TRBV12-3/TRBV12-4 CASSLLLGGTEAFF TGTGCCAGCAGTTTATTACTGGGTGGCACTGAAGCTTTCTTT
many TRBJ1-2 TRBD1 TRBV6-5 CASSTGQEGGGYTF TGTGCCAGCAGCACCGGACAGGAAGGGGGTGGCTACACCTTC
many TRBJ2-7 NA TRBV20-1 CSARDVRGLDEQYF TGCAGTGCTAGAGATGTCCGGGGGCTGGACGAGCAGTACTTC
many TRBJ2-2 NA TRBV15 CATSRGPDTGELFF TGTGCCACCAGCAGGGGACCCGACACCGGGGAGCTGTTTTTT
many TRBJ2-5 TRBD1 TRBV12-3/TRBV12-4 CASSRQTGVPVQETQYF TGTGCCAGCAGCCGACAGACAGGGGTGCCCGTTCAAGAGACCCAGTACTTC
many TRBJ2-4 NA TRBV6-5 CASSYSRSWDIQYF TGTGCCAGCAGTTACTCGAGGAGTTGGGACATTCAGTACTTC
many TRBJ2-7 NA TRBV20-1 CSARDRPIDEQYF TGCAGTGCTAGAGATCGTCCCATCGACGAGCAGTACTTC
NA TRBJ1-1 TRBD1 TRBV7-9 CASSYDGTGSTEAFF TGTGCCAGCAGCTACGATGGGACAGGAAGCACTGAAGCTTTCTTT
many TRBJ2-7 NA TRBV20-1 CSAVPYEQYF TGCAGTGCCGTCCCTTACGAGCAGTACTTC
many TRBJ1-5 NA TRBV19 CASSKWGRYDNQPQHF TGTGCCAGTAGTAAATGGGGGCGCTATGACAATCAGCCCCAGCATTTT
once TRBJ1-1 TRBD1 TRBV7-9 CASSSDWTGEAFF TGTGCCAGCAGCTCCGATTGGACAGGGGAAGCTTTCTTT
NA TRBJ2-2 NA TRBV28 CASSPLYGELFF TGTGCCAGCAGTCCCCTATACGGGGAGCTGTTTTTT
NA TRBJ1-2 NA TRBV28 CASSLKQGSGYTF TGTGCCAGCAGTTTAAAACAGGGCTCCGGCTACACCTTC
many TRBJ2-2 TRBD2 TRBV6-1 CASSRTSGINTGELFF TGTGCCAGCAGCCGCACTAGCGGGATCAACACCGGGGAGCTGTTTTTT
many TRBJ2-7 TRBD2 TRBV29-1 CSTTSGSVYEQYF TGCAGCACAACTAGCGGGAGTGTCTACGAGCAGTACTTC
NA TRBJ2-4 NA TRBV7-2 CASSEEGEGIQYF TGTGCCAGCAGTGAGGAGGGGGAAGGCATTCAGTACTTC
NA TRBJ1-1 NA TRBV2 CASRLRMNTEAFF TGTGCCAGCAGACTTCGGATGAACACTGAAGCTTTCTTT
many TRBJ2-5 TRBD2 TRBV27 CASSLGPGGTQYF TGTGCCAGCAGTCTCGGACCGGGAGGGACCCAGTACTTC
many TRBJ1-5 NA TRBV12-3/TRBV12-4 CASAGSHFGINNQPQHF TGTGCCAGCGCGGGCAGCCATTTCGGCATAAACAATCAGCCCCAGCATTTT
many TRBJ1-1 NA TRBV11-2 CASSSTENTEAFF TGTGCCAGCAGCTCCACAGAGAACACTGAAGCTTTCTTT
NA TRBJ2-4 TRBD1 TRBV5-1 CASSLTGVIQYF TGCGCCAGCAGCTTAACAGGGGTCATTCAGTACTTC
many TRBJ2-5 NA TRBV10-3 CAIRGGETQYF TGTGCCATCAGGGGTGGAGAGACCCAGTACTTC
many TRBJ2-7 TRBD1 TRBV11-2 CASSSLNRGVDEQYF TGTGCCAGCAGCTCTTTGAACAGGGGGGTCGACGAGCAGTACTTC
NA TRBJ1-1 NA TRBV28 CASIRGGGTEAFF TGTGCCAGCATCCGAGGCGGAGGAACTGAAGCTTTCTTT
many TRBJ2-7 NA TRBV10-3 CAIRTTNSGNEQYF TGTGCCATACGTACAACCAATAGCGGCAACGAGCAGTACTTC
many TRBJ2-7 NA TRBV18 CASSPIGTNEQYF TGTGCCAGCTCACCAATAGGGACAAACGAGCAGTACTTC
many TRBJ2-7 NA TRBV12-3/TRBV12-4 CASSLSKLEQYF TGTGCCAGCAGTTTATCAAAACTTGAGCAGTACTTC
medium-sized TRBJ1-5 NA TRBV6-5 CASILSAGRSNQPQHF TGTGCCAGCATACTCTCGGCAGGGCGTAGCAATCAGCCCCAGCATTTT
many TRBJ1-5 NA TRBV19 CASSIRGAGNQPQHF TGTGCCAGTAGTATCCGGGGGGCAGGGAATCAGCCCCAGCATTTT
many TRBJ2-6 TRBD1 TRBV12-3/TRBV12-4 CASRRTGNGANVLTF TGTGCCAGCAGAAGGACAGGCAATGGGGCCAACGTCCTGACTTTC
NA TRBJ2-5 TRBD2 TRBV27 CASSLSTSGSETQYF TGTGCCAGCAGTTTATCGACTAGCGGGAGTGAGACCCAGTACTTC
many TRBJ1-3 NA TRBV11-2 CASRSSGNTIYF TGTGCCAGCAGGAGCTCTGGAAACACCATATATTTT
many TRBJ2-7 NA TRBV6-5 CASSYSGGISYEQYF TGTGCCAGCAGTTACTCTGGGGGGATCTCCTACGAGCAGTACTTC
NA TRBJ2-7 TRBD2 TRBV10-3 CAISDREGEQYF TGTGCCATCAGTGACAGGGAGGGCGAGCAGTACTTC
few TRBJ2-7 TRBD2 TRBV10-3 CAIRREGSHEQYF TGTGCCATCAGGAGGGAGGGTTCCCACGAGCAGTACTTC
many TRBJ1-1 TRBD1 TRBV27 CASSFPTGEAFF TGTGCCAGCAGTTTCCCGACAGGGGAGGCTTTCTTT
NA TRBJ2-7 NA TRBV13 CASSYGQPSYEQYF TGTGCCAGCAGCTACGGACAGCCTTCCTACGAGCAGTACTTC
NA TRBJ1-5 NA TRBV6-2/TRBV6-3 CASSYEGSTFQPQHF TGTGCCAGCAGTTACGAGGGGAGCACCTTCCAGCCCCAGCATTTT
NA TRBJ1-1 NA TRBV6-5 CASSSPRIGTEAFF TGTGCCAGCAGTTCACCCAGGATCGGCACTGAAGCTTTCTTT
few TRBJ1-5 TRBD1 TRBV12-3/TRBV12-4 CASRSGTGSNQPQHF TGTGCCAGCCGCTCCGGGACAGGGAGTAATCAGCCCCAGCATTTT
NA TRBJ1-5 NA TRBV12-3/TRBV12-4 CASSHIDQPQHF TGTGCCAGCAGTCACATCGATCAGCCCCAGCATTTT